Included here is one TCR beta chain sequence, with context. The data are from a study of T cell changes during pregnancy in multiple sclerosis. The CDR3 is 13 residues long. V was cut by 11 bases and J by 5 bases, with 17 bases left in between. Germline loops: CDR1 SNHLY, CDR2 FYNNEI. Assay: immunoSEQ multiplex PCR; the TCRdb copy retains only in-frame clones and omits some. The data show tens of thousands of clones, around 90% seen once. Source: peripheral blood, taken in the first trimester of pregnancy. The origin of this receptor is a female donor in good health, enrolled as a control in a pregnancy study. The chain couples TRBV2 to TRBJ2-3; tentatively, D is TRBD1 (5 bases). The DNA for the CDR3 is TGTGCCGGCCAGAATCAGGGCGAAGATACGCAGTATTTT. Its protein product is CAGQNQGEDTQYF. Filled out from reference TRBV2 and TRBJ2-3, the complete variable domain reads EPEVTQTPSHQVTQMGQEVILRCVPISNHLYFYWYRQILGQKVEFLVSFYNNEISEKSEIFDDQFSVERPDGSNFTLKIRSTKLEDSAMYFCAGQNQGEDTQYFGPGTRLTVL.